This T cell receptor beta chain was recorded in a study of blood T cells in healthy people across ages. Study outcomes and limitations: Whereas aged donors had fewer naive CD4+ cells, long-lived donors had more of them and higher diversity.

There are 15 residues in the CDR3. Germline V gives CDR1 MGHRA, CDR2 YSYEKL. The ends were cut back, 0 bases at V and 2 bases at J, with 10 bases in the middle. Comments on this clonotype: Its antigen remains unidentified.

The donors, aged about 6 to 90, were healthy Caucasians from Russia. Donors gave 9 to 10 milliliters of peripheral blood apiece. Every sample yielded at least 6.5 million isolated PBMCs. A second PCR of 7 to 11 cycles used a sample-barcoded 5' primer and a J-beta primer mix. TCRdb itself ran the 5' RACE reads through MiXCR, one entry per CDR3 protein. The sample shows some 730,000 distinct CDR3 sequences, 22% of them seen only once. This receptor was taken from a man between 65 and 79 years old in good health. Sequenced: blood. The chain combines TRBV4-1 with TRBJ2-5; maybe TRBD2 (5 bases). CDR3 in amino acids: CASSQERVKQETQYF. As DNA, the CDR3 is TGCGCCAGCAGCCAAGAGCGGGTTAAACAAGAGACCCAGTACTTC.